This TCR beta chain was observed in a study of cytomegalovirus exposure and HLA in healthy donors. Study at large: The 100 to 150 validation repertoires were reported in a later analysis to have been generated on the same platform as the approximately 700 first-cohort repertoires.

Notes on the study in general: The study recorded 150 to 200 TCR beta chains that were cytomegalovirus-associated. The classifier reportedly diagnosed cytomegalovirus status with high specificity and sensitivity.

The data were produced by immunoSEQ multiplex PCR, yet TCRdb's version contains in-frame clones alone and is incomplete. The sample has more than 250,000 clones; about nine tenths are singletons. Remarks on this clone: Its specificity is not known.

Germline V gene data show CDR1 as SNHLY and CDR2 as FYNNEI. This CDR3 contains 15 residues. The V gene end was trimmed by 5 bases and the J gene end by 2 bases; junction bases not matched to a gene: 8. The donors were part of the approximately 130-subject validation cohort, which stood apart from the roughly 700-subject first cohort. The specimen was PBMCs. V is TRBV2 and J is TRBJ2-7, with 8 bases that match TRBD1. The source is a young woman in good health and CMV-seronegative. CDR3 sequence reads: CASSLDRALPYEQYF. For the CDR3, the DNA is TGTGCCAGCAGTTTGGACAGGGCCCTTCCCTACGAGCAGTACTTC.